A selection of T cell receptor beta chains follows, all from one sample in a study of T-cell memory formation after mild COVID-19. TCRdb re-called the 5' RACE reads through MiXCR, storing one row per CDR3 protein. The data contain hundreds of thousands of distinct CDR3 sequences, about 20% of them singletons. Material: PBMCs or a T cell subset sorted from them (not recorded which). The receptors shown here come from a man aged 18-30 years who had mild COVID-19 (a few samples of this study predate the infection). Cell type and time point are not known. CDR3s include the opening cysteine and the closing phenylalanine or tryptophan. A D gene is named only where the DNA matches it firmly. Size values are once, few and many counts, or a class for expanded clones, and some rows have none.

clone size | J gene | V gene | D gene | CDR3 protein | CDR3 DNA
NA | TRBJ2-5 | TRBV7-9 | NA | CASSPPRVAAQETQYF | TGTGCCAGCAGCCCTCCGAGGGTAGCGGCACAAGAGACCCAGTACTTC
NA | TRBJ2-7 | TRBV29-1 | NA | CSVGSSYEQYF | TGCAGCGTCGGGAGCTCCTACGAGCAGTACTTC
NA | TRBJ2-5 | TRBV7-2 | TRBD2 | CASSLATSGGSKTQYF | TGTGCCAGCAGCTTAGCGACTAGCGGGGGGTCTAAGACCCAGTACTTC
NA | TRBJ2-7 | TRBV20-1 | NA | CSARVPRGEQYF | TGCAGTGCTAGAGTACCTAGAGGCGAGCAGTACTTC
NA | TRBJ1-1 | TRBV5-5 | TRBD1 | CASSSTGTGDFF | TGTGCCAGCAGTTCGACCGGGACAGGGGATTTCTTT
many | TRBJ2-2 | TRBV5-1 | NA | CASSLKFGGTGELFF | TGCGCCAGCAGCTTGAAGTTCGGGGGAACCGGGGAGCTGTTTTTT
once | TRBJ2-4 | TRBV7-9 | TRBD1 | CASSLSGDSKNIQYF | TGTGCCAGCAGCTTATCCGGGGACAGCAAAAACATTCAGTACTTC
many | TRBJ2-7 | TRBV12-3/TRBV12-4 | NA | CASSLGGVREQYF | TGTGCCAGCAGTTTAGGCGGGGTTCGCGAGCAGTACTTC
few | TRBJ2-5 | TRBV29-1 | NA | CSAGGLLTQETQYF | TGCAGCGCGGGCGGACTCCTAACCCAAGAGACCCAGTACTTC
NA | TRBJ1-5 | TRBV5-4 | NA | CASSSGPGQPQHF | TGTGCCAGCAGCTCGGGGCCGGGTCAGCCCCAGCATTTT
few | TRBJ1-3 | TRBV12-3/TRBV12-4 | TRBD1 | CASSLTGANGNTIYF | TGTGCCAGCAGTTTGACAGGGGCTAACGGAAACACCATATATTTT
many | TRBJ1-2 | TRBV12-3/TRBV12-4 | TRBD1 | CASSSLGQAKGYTF | TGTGCCAGCAGTTCCCTGGGACAGGCGAAAGGCTACACCTTC
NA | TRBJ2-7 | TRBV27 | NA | CASSSRSPASGEQYF | TGTGCCAGCAGTTCTAGGAGCCCCGCTTCGGGCGAGCAGTACTTC
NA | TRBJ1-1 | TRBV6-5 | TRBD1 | CASSKDRRVAEAFF | TGTGCCAGCAGTAAGGACAGGAGAGTCGCTGAAGCTTTCTTT
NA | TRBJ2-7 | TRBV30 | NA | CAWSVNGAYEQYF | TGTGCCTGGAGTGTAAACGGGGCCTACGAGCAGTACTTC